These 10 T cell receptor beta chains were sequenced from one sample in a study of T cell responses to AZD1222 COVID-19 vaccine. The data were produced by immunoSEQ multiplex PCR, yet TCRdb's version contains in-frame clones alone and is incomplete. The data show over 85,000 clones, more than 70% seen once. The starting material was peripheral blood, obtained 28 days after the second AZD1222 dose. Receptors originate from an adult who received the AZD1222 COVID-19 vaccine.

This chain links TRBV28 with TRBJ1-6; maybe TRBD1 (6 bases). Looked up from germline, CDR1 is MDHEN and CDR2 is SYDVKM. V lost 4 bases and J lost 6, with 13 bases in between. CDR3 length equals 15 residues. DNA for the CDR3: TGTGCCAGCAGTTCCCCGGGACATCTTAATTCACCCCTCCACTTT. It encodes CASSSPGHLNSPLHF.

The CDR3 here is CASSPGLANADTQYF. The CDR3, as DNA: TGTGCCAGCTCACCGGGACTAGCTAATGCAGATACGCAGTATTTT. The J gene is TRBJ2-3, the V gene TRBV18; TRBD2 agrees at 9 bases. This CDR3 spans 15 amino acids. Germline lookup yields CDR1 KGHSH and CDR2 LQKENI. V shed 3 bases, J shed 4 bases, and the junction held 5 bases outside the gene matches.

The chain joins TRBV27 to TRBJ2-1; TRBD1 agrees at 7 bases. V dropped 2 bases and J dropped 10; count of bases not matched to a gene: 5. CDR3 length: 13 residues. CDR1 is MNHEY and CDR2 is SMNVEV in the germline V gene (reference sequence). CDR3 bases: TGTGCCAGCAGTTTAGTTCGGGACAGAGAGCAGTTCTTC. Translation: CASSLVRDREQFF.

This chain connects TRBV30 to TRBJ2-2, with 11 positions matching TRBD1. The ends lost 6 bases at V and 5 bases at J; junction bases unmatched: 5. The CDR3 covers 14 residues. Germline values: CDR1 GTSNPN, CDR2 SVGIG (reference sequence). CDR3 sequence (DNA): TGTGCCTGCCGCCGGGACAGGGGGACCGGGGAGCTGTTTTTT. Its translation is CACRRDRGTGELFF.

The V and J genes are TRBV4-1 and TRBJ2-7; perhaps TRBD1 as D (5 bases). The CDR3 has 14 residues. Germline V CDR1 and CDR2: MGHRA, YSYEKL. V lost 1 base and J lost 6, with 13 bases in between. CDR3 DNA sequence: TGCGCCAGCAGCCAAGGACGTCTAGGGGTCGAGCAGTACTTC. Its protein product is CASSQGRLGVEQYF.

V usage is TRBV19 and J usage is TRBJ1-1; D is possibly TRBD1 (6 bases). The CDR3 is 16 amino acids. CDR1 and CDR2 (germline): LNHDA, SQIVND (reference sequence). V gave up 10 bases and J gave up 3 bases, with 24 bases separating them. In DNA, the CDR3 is TGTGCCACTTTCCTCGGGCAGGGGCGCAGCTACACTGAAGCTTTCTTT. This encodes CATFLGQGRSYTEAFF. Looking up the rest from reference TRBV19 and TRBJ1-1 gives the full variable domain: DGGITQSPKYLFRKEGQNVTLSCEQNLNHDAMYWYRQDPGQGLRLIYYSQIVNDFQKGDIAEGYSVSREKKESFPLTVTSAQKNPTAFYLCATFLGQGRSYTEAFFGQGTRLTVV.

V is TRBV11-2 and J is TRBJ1-2; D remains unclear. This CDR3 is built from 14 residues. Germline CDR1 reads SGHAT; CDR2 reads FQNNGV. The ends were cut back, 1 base at V and 1 base at J, with 7 bases in the middle. This CDR3 reads CASSLGRSNYGYTF. CDR3 bases: TGTGCCAGCAGCTTAGGAAGGAGTAACTATGGCTACACCTTC.

This chain links TRBV7-6 with TRBJ2-2; D ambiguous. Germline CDR1 SGHVS, CDR2 FNYEAQ. V lost 0 bases, J lost 1 base, and 6 bases lay in between. There are 15 residues in the CDR3. The CDR3 loop is CASSLAGRNTGELFF. CDR3 nucleotide sequence: TGTGCCAGCAGCTTAGCGGGAAGGAACACCGGGGAGCTGTTTTTT.

This chain connects TRBV30 to TRBJ1-1; D not certain. In germline, CDR1 is GTSNPN, CDR2 SVGIG (reference sequence). The V gene lost 1 base and the J gene lost 11 bases, with 14 bases spanning the gap. This CDR3 spans 12 amino acids. The CDR3 region is CAWSESRLGAFF. The CDR3, as DNA: TGTGCCTGGAGTGAATCCAGGTTGGGTGCTTTCTTT.

CDR3 DNA: TGCAGCGTTGAAGTTTTCCAGAATGAGCAGTTCTTC. It yields the protein CSVEVFQNEQFF. The rearrangement uses TRBV29-1 and TRBJ2-1; D call uncertain. This CDR3 comprises 12 residues. Germline assignment: CDR1 SQVTM and CDR2 ANQGSEA. Deletions cut 1 base from V and 7 bases from J, with 8 bases between.